One and the same sample provided the 26 T cell receptor beta chains below, sequenced in a study of T cells in Graves' hyperthyroidism and ophthalmopathy. Amplification yielded TCR beta CDR3 regions, with RNA transcripts as the source. During a first-round RT-PCR of the TCR CDR3, the HTBI primer set was used. TCRdb reanalysed the multiplex PCR reads using MiXCR and keeps one entry per CDR3 protein. This sample yields more than 550,000 distinct CDR3 sequences, of which roughly 17% are seen a single time; about 16% belongs to the top ten. Sample: blood. The receptors were sampled from a middle-aged man with Graves' hyperthyroidism.

V is TRBV7-6 and J is TRBJ2-2, with 9 positions matching TRBD1. The CDR3 contains 16 residues. The V gene's germline CDR1 is SGHVS and CDR2 FNYEAQ. Trimming at V came to 5 bases and at J to 4 bases, leaving 8 bases not matched to a gene. Here the CDR3 reads CASSPPGQGITGELFF. The CDR3 nucleotides read TGTGCCAGCAGCCCACCGGGACAGGGTATCACCGGGGAGCTGTTTTTT.

At least ten counts were recorded for this clonotype. The chain links TRBV28 to TRBJ1-2; no clear D gene. CDR1 is MDHEN, CDR2 SYDVKM, per germline. Trimming cost V 2 bases and J 7 bases, with 11 bases left between them. The CDR3 sequence is 13 residues long. The CDR3, as DNA: TGTGCCAGCAGTTTAACGTGGGGTGGTGGCTACACCTTC. Translating it yields CASSLTWGGGYTF.

The chain combines TRBV6-2 or TRBV6-3 with TRBJ1-4; maybe TRBD1 (5 bases). V was pared by 5 bases and J by 7 bases, with 17 bases between. CDR3 length: 15 residues. Germline V gene data show CDR1 as MNHEY and CDR2 as SVGEGT. The CDR3 DNA sequence: TGTGCCAGCAGTGACTATCGGGAAAGGGGTGAAAAACTGTTTTTT. Protein: CASSDYRERGEKLFF.

Many counts were recorded for this clonotype. The chain employs TRBV5-1 and TRBJ2-7; the D is unclear. Germline values: CDR1 SGHRS, CDR2 YFSETQ. CDR3 length equals 13 residues. V lost 4 bases, J lost 3 bases, and 11 bases lay in between. The CDR3: CASSPLGDYEQYF. The CDR3 nucleotides are TGCGCCAGCAGCCCCCTAGGAGACTACGAGCAGTACTTC.

The sample holds a few counts of this clonotype. CDR3 region: CATSRDLENNEQFF. The CDR3 DNA sequence: TGTGCCACCAGCAGAGATCTAGAGAACAATGAGCAGTTCTTC. The chain joins TRBV15 to TRBJ2-1; D uncertain. This CDR3 contains 14 residues. V lost 0 bases and J lost 5, with 8 bases in between. CDR1 is LNHNV, CDR2 YYDKDF, per germline (reference sequence).

This clonotype was seen at least ten times. This CDR3 is CASAARSYNEQFF. CDR3 sequence (DNA): TGTGCCAGCGCAGCCCGGTCCTACAATGAGCAGTTCTTC. The chain has TRBV12-3 or TRBV12-4 and TRBJ2-1, with unresolved D. The length of the CDR3 is 13 residues. V lost 8 bases and J lost 1, with 9 bases in between.

The sample holds many counts of this clonotype. V usage is TRBV7-2 and J usage is TRBJ2-7; 10 positions match TRBD2. V lost 5 bases and J lost 1; bases outside the gene matches: 5. There are 15 residues in the CDR3. Per germline, CDR1 SGHTA and CDR2 FQGNSA. Written as DNA, the CDR3 is TGTGCCAGCAGCAAGGGACTAGCGTTTTCCTACGAGCAGTACTTC. This encodes CASSKGLAFSYEQYF. Full variable domain (rest looked up from reference TRBV7-2 and TRBJ2-7): GAGVSQSPSNKVTEKGKDVELRCDPISGHTALYWYRQSLGQGLEFLIYFQGNSAPDKSGLPSDRFSAERTGGSVSTLTIQRTQQEDSAVYLCASSKGLAFSYEQYFGPGTRLTVT.

The chain uses TRBV7-2 and TRBJ2-3; D remains unclear. This CDR3 comprises 15 residues. V was pared by 2 bases and J by 1 base, with 10 bases between. Germline V gives CDR1 SGHTA, CDR2 FQGNSA. The CDR3 loop reads CASSLTAPRTDTQYF. The CDR3 region has the DNA TGTGCCAGCAGCTTAACGGCACCACGCACAGATACGCAGTATTTT. Drawing the rest from reference TRBV7-2 and TRBJ2-3, the complete variable domain is GAGVSQSPSNKVTEKGKDVELRCDPISGHTALYWYRQSLGQGLEFLIYFQGNSAPDKSGLPSDRFSAERTGGSVSTLTIQRTQQEDSAVYLCASSLTAPRTDTQYFGPGTRLTVL.

In this sample, this clonotype turned up a few times. V gene TRBV29-1 combines with J gene TRBJ1-1; TRBD1 matches at 8 bases. Germline trimming cut 5 bases from V and 0 bases from J; bases unmatched to any gene: 8. The CDR3 extends over 15 amino acids. CDR1 SQVTM and CDR2 ANQGSEA come from the germline V gene. The CDR3: CSVPPQGDLNTEAFF. The CDR3 nucleotides read TGCAGCGTTCCCCCACAGGGGGATTTGAACACTGAAGCTTTCTTT. The variable domain in full, with the rest retrieved from reference TRBV29-1 and TRBJ1-1, is SAVISQKPSRDICQRGTSLTIQCQVDSQVTMMFWYRQQPGQSLTLIATANQGSEATYESGFVIDKFPISRPNLTFSTLTVSNMSPEDSSIYLCSVPPQGDLNTEAFFGQGTRLTVV.

This clonotype has at least ten counts. The chain joins TRBV2 to TRBJ2-5, with D uncertain. The length of the CDR3 is 12 residues. The ends were cut back, 7 bases at V and 5 bases at J, with 11 bases in the middle. CDR1 and CDR2 from the germline V gene are SNHLY and FYNNEI. CDR3 protein: CASKIETETQYF. The CDR3 DNA sequence: TGTGCCAGCAAAATCGAGACTGAGACCCAGTACTTC.

This clonotype has just a few counts. The chain links TRBV6-2 or TRBV6-3 to TRBJ1-1; D gene ambiguous. Trimming left V 0 bases short and J 1 base short, with 9 bases between. The CDR3 length is 15 residues. Germline V gene data show CDR1 as MNHEY and CDR2 as SVGEGT. CDR3 DNA sequence: TGTGCCAGCAGTTACTCGATTGGGTGGAACACTGAAGCTTTCTTT. This translates into CASSYSIGWNTEAFF.

The rearrangement uses TRBV5-1 and TRBJ2-1; TRBD2 is a possible D gene (5 bases). Deletions cut 4 bases from V and 7 bases from J, with 24 bases between. Germline V gene sequence: CDR1 SGHRS, CDR2 YFSETQ. This CDR3 contains 17 residues. This chain's CDR3 is CASSPFLIGRAQNEQFF. For the CDR3, the DNA is TGCGCCAGCAGCCCATTCCTTATTGGGCGGGCCCAGAATGAGCAGTTCTTC.

The J gene is TRBJ1-4, the V gene TRBV5-5; no clear D. Germline V lookup: CDR1 SGHKS, CDR2 YYEKEE (reference sequence). The CDR3 has 16 amino acids. The ends were cut back, 4 bases at V and 0 bases at J, with 13 bases in the middle. CDR3 in amino acids: CASSGRESATNEKLFF. CDR3 DNA: TGTGCCAGCAGCGGACGAGAATCTGCAACTAATGAAAAACTGTTTTTT. Drawing the rest from reference TRBV5-5 and TRBJ1-4, the complete variable domain is DAGVTQSPTHLIKTRGQQVTLRCSPISGHKSVSWYQQVLGQGPQFIFQYYEKEERGRGNFPDRFSARQFPNYSSELNVNALLLGDSALYLCASSGRESATNEKLFFGSGTQLSVL.

This clonotype was observed a handful of times. The genes are TRBV24-1 and TRBJ2-1; TRBD1 is a possible D gene (6 bases). The length of the CDR3 is 15 residues. Deletions cut 3 bases from V and 5 bases from J, with 13 bases between. Germline loops: CDR1 KGHDR, CDR2 SFDVKD. The CDR3 loop reads CATSDAAAGDNEQFF. For the CDR3, the DNA is TGTGCCACCAGTGATGCCGCGGCAGGGGACAATGAGCAGTTCTTC.

This clonotype was picked up many times. V and J are TRBV18 and TRBJ2-1, with D possibly TRBD2 on 6 matching bases. This CDR3 spans 15 amino acids. Looked up from germline, CDR1 is KGHSH and CDR2 is LQKENI. Trimming pared 10 bases from V and 0 bases from J, leaving 16 bases between. The chain's CDR3 is CATTRGRGSYNEQFF. CDR3 sequence (DNA): TGTGCCACGACCCGGGGGAGAGGCTCCTACAATGAGCAGTTCTTC.

This clonotype has a count of ten or more. V is TRBV7-9 and J is TRBJ2-2, with unresolved D. The CDR3 has 14 amino acids. Per germline, CDR1 SEHNR and CDR2 FQNEAQ (reference sequence). V was trimmed by 5 bases and J by 1 base, leaving 8 bases between them. DNA of the CDR3: TGTGCCAGCAGCCCCTCGGAGAACACCGGGGAGCTGTTTTTT. Translation: CASSPSENTGELFF.

This chain uses TRBV3-1 with TRBJ2-6; D not certain. The CDR3 is 14 residues long. The germline V and J ends were trimmed by 3 bases and 0 bases, with 3 bases remaining between them. Germline V CDR1 and CDR2: LGHDT, YNNKEL (reference sequence). The DNA for the CDR3 is TGTGCCAGCAGCCAGGCCTCTGGGGCCAACGTCCTGACTTTC. Its protein product is CASSQASGANVLTF.

This clonotype showed up many times. The chain carries TRBV2 and TRBJ2-7, with a possible D match to TRBD1 (5 bases). Deletions cut 7 bases from V and 0 bases from J, with 13 bases between. Germline V lookup: CDR1 SNHLY, CDR2 FYNNEI. This CDR3 is 14 amino acids long. CDR3 DNA: TGTGCCAGCACCAGGGCGGTCTCCTCCTACGAGCAGTACTTC. It specifies CASTRAVSSYEQYF.

This clonotype was picked up many times. V is TRBV11-2 and J is TRBJ1-1; no firm D call. Trimming removed 1 base from V and 0 bases from J, with 12 bases in between. CDR3 length equals 16 residues. The germline CDR1 and CDR2 sequences are SGHAT and FQNNGV. CDR3 bases: TGTGCCAGCAGCTTAGGGACCCGGATTATGAACACTGAAGCTTTCTTT. Protein product: CASSLGTRIMNTEAFF.

V gene TRBV20-1 combines with J gene TRBJ2-1; TRBD1 or TRBD2 may be the D gene (5 bases each). Deletions cut 1 base from V and 4 bases from J, with 17 bases between. The CDR3 is 16 amino acids. Germline-derived CDR1 and CDR2 are DFQATT and SNEGSKA (reference sequence). The CDR3 here is CSARGTPMRGYNEQFF. CDR3 bases: TGCAGTGCTAGAGGGACTCCGATGAGGGGTTACAATGAGCAGTTCTTC.

This clonotype was picked up many times. V gene TRBV7-2 combines with J gene TRBJ1-1; no definite D call. This CDR3 is 12 amino acids long. Trimming took off 6 bases at V and 3 bases at J, with 8 bases between the two ends. Germline-derived CDR1 and CDR2 are SGHTA and FQGNSA. The CDR3 sequence is CASRNRDTEAFF. The CDR3 nucleotides are TGTGCCAGCAGGAACCGGGACACTGAAGCTTTCTTT.

The V and J genes are TRBV6-2 or TRBV6-3 and TRBJ2-1, with a possible D match to TRBD1 (5 bases). CDR1 and CDR2 from the germline V gene are MNHEY and SVGEGT. There are 12 residues in the CDR3. The V end lost 2 bases, the J end lost 7 bases, and 6 bases lay between the germline ends. CDR3 sequence reads: CASSYKGNEQFF. DNA of the CDR3: TGTGCCAGCAGTTACAAGGGGAATGAGCAGTTCTTC.

The chain has TRBV6-2 or TRBV6-3 and TRBJ2-1, with 9 bases identical to TRBD2. The CDR3 covers 14 residues. The germline CDR1 and CDR2 sequences are MNHEY and SVGEGT. V trimming: 4 bases; J trimming: 7 bases; junction bases outside the gene matches: 5. DNA of the CDR3: TGTGCCAGCAGTTTAGCGGGAGAAGTGAATGAGCAGTTCTTC. Translated, it gives CASSLAGEVNEQFF.

Points on this clonotype: No conserved phenylalanine or tryptophan ends this CDR3, so it is likely a read error. The DNA is omitted, as the CDR3 cannot be located on it reliably, and the CDR3 follows TCRdb's listing. The rearrangement links TRBV6-5 to TRBJ1-1. The germline V gene encodes CDR1 MNHEY and CDR2 SVGAGI. The CDR3 adds up to 13 amino acids, both ends counted. This chain's CDR3 is CASSQHEYTEGFV.

V gene TRBV5-8 combines with J gene TRBJ2-5; 7 bases are a match to TRBD1. The CDR3 extends over 15 amino acids. The germline CDR1 and CDR2 sequences are SGHTS and YDEGEE. Germline trimming cut 2 bases from V and 2 bases from J; bases unmatched to any gene: 6. CDR3 residues: CASSFSGQRQETQYF. As DNA, the CDR3 is TGTGCCAGCAGCTTTTCGGGACAGCGTCAAGAGACCCAGTACTTC.

Notes on this clonotype: A much larger clone sits a single nucleotide away, making a read error possible. CDR3 in DNA: TGTGCCAGCAGGGGCTGGGGGCCACCTAGCAATCAGCCCCAGCATTTT. Translating gives CASRGWGPPSNQPQHF. The chain employs TRBV28 and TRBJ1-5, with D possibly matching TRBD1 (6 bases). Germline V CDR1 and CDR2: MDHEN, SYDVKM. The CDR3 is 16 residues long. V lost 6 bases and J lost 0, with 15 bases in between.